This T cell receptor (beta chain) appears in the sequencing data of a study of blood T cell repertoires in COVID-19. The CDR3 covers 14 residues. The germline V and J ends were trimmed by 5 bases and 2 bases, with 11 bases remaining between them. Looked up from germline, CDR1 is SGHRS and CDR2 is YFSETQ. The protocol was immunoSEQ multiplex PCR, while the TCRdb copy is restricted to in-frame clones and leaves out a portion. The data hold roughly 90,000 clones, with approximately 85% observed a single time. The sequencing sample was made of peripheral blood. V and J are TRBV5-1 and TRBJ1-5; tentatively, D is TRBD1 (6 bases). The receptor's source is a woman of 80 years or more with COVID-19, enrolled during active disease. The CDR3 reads CASSEQGGNQPQHF. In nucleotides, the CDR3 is TGCGCCAGCAGTGAACAGGGCGGCAATCAGCCCCAGCATTTT. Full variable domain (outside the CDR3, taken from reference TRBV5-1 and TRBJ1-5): KAGVTQTPRYLIKTRGQQVTLSCSPISGHRSVSWYQQTPGQGLQFLFEYFSETQRNKGNFPGRFSGRQFSNSRSEMNVSTLELGDSALYLCASSEQGGNQPQHFGDGTRLSIL.